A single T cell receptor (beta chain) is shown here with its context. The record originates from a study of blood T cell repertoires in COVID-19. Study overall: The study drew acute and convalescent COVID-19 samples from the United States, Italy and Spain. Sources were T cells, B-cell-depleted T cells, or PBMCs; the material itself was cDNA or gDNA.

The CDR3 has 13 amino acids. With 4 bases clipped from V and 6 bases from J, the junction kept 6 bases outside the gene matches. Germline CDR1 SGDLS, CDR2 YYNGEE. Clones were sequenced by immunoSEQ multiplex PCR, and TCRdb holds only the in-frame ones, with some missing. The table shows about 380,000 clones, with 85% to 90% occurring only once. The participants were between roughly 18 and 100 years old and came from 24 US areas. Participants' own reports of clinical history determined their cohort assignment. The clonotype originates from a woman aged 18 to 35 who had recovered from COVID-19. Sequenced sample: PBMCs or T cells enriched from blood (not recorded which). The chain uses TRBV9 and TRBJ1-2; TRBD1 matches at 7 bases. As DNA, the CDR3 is TGTGCCAGCAGCTTACAGGGGCGGAATGGCTACACCTTC. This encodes CASSLQGRNGYTF.